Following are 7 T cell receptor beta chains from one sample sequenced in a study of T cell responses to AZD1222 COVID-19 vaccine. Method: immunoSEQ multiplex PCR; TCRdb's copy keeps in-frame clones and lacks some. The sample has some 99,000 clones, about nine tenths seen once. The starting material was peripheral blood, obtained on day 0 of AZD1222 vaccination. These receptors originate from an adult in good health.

The CDR3 coding sequence is TGTGCCAGCAGCTCACCGACAGGGGGTCGGGACGAGCAGTACTTC. This encodes CASSSPTGGRDEQYF. This chain links TRBV5-4 with TRBJ2-7, with 9 bases aligning to TRBD1. Germline CDR1 reads SGHNT; CDR2 reads YYREEE (reference sequence). V lost 3 bases, J lost 5 bases, and 9 bases stayed unmatched. The CDR3 contains 15 residues.

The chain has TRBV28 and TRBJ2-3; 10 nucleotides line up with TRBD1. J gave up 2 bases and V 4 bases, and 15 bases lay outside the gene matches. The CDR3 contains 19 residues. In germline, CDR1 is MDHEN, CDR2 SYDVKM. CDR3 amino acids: CASSYSDRGPEGVTDTQYF. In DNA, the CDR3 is TGTGCCAGCAGTTACTCCGACAGGGGGCCAGAGGGGGTCACAGATACGCAGTATTTT. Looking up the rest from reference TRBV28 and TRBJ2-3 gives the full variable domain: DVKVTQSSRYLVKRTGEKVFLECVQDMDHENMFWYRQDPGLGLRLIYFSYDVKMKEKGDIPEGYSVSREKKERFSLILESASTNQTSMYLCASSYSDRGPEGVTDTQYFGPGTRLTVL.

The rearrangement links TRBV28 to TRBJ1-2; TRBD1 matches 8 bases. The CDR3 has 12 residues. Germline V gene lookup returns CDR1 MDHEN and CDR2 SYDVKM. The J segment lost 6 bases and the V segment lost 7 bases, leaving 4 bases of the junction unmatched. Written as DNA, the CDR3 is TGTGCCAGCAACATACAGGGGGATGGCTACACCTTC. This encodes CASNIQGDGYTF.

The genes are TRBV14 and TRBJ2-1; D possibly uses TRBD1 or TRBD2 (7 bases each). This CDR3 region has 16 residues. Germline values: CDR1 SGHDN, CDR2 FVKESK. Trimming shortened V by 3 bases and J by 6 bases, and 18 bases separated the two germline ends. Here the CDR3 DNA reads TGTGCCAGCAGCCATCACACGGGCAGGGGGGGCAATGAGCAGTTCTTC. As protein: CASSHHTGRGGNEQFF. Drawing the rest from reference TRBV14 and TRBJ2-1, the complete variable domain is EAGVTQFPSHSVIEKGQTVTLRCDPISGHDNLYWYRRVMGKEIKFLLHFVKESKQDESGMPNNRFLAERTGGTYSTLKVQPAELEDSGVYFCASSHHTGRGGNEQFFGPGTRLTVL.

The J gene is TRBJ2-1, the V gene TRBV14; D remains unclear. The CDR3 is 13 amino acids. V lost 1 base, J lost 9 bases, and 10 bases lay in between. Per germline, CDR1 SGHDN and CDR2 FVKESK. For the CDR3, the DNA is TGTGCCAGCAGCCAAGTCGCCATAGGTGAGCAGTTCTTC. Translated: CASSQVAIGEQFF.

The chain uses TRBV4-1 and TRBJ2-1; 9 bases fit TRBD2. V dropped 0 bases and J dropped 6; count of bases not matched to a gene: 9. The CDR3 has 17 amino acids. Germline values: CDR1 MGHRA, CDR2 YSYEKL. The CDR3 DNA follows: TGCGCCAGCAGCCAAGATCGGGCGCGGGAGGGCGGCAATGAGCAGTTCTTC. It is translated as CASSQDRAREGGNEQFF.

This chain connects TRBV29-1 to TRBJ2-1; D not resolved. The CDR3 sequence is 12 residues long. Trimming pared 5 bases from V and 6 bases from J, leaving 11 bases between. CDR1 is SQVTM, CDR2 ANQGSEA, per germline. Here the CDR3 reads CSVRKGPNEQFF. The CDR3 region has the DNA TGCAGCGTTCGAAAGGGCCCCAATGAGCAGTTCTTC.